This T cell receptor beta chain was sequenced in a study of patients and donors after allogeneic stem cell transplantation. Ten or more counts support this clonotype. TCRdb itself ran the RT-PCR reads through MiXCR, one entry per CDR3 protein. The sample lists some 60,000 distinct CDR3 sequences; 10% to 15% were seen once. The CDR3 has 17 residues. The germline V gene has CDR1 SGHVS and CDR2 FNYEAQ. V shed 3 bases, J shed 3 bases, and the junction held 9 bases outside the gene matches. This rearrangement joins TRBV7-6 to TRBJ2-1; 9 bases match TRBD1. The sequencing sample was made of blood, either unsorted or a sorted T cell fraction (not recorded which). The TCR comes from a human donor who was either an allogeneic HSCT recipient or a stem cell or donor lymphocyte infusion donor (not recorded which). It is not recorded whose cells these are; they may come from a transplant donor. The CDR3 DNA reads TGTGCCAGCAGCTTCCTCGCCGGGACAGGGCTCTACAATGAGCAGTTCTTC. Translating it yields CASSFLAGTGLYNEQFF.